The sequence of this TCR beta chain was determined in a study of T-cell reconstitution after alpha-beta-depleted transplantation in children listed by TCRdb under 2016. In the study overall: The study quantitatively tracked T-cell immune reconstitution after TCRalphabeta/CD19-depleted allogeneic hematopoietic cell transplantation in children using TCR repertoire profiling.

Library method: PCR. This sample was sequenced with an Illumina HiSeq 2500. TCR library preparation used molecular barcoding, with unique molecular identifiers applied to normalize quantification of the TCRbeta repertoire. TCRdb handled the public reads itself, with Q25 trimming in fastp and clone calling in MiXCR, and kept productive beta chains. For every CDR3 protein sequence, its rows merge into one entry that carries the most common genes and DNA. The sample table records about 460,000 distinct CDR3 sequences; 10% of these occur just once. In total, the top ten clones hold around 2% of the sample. Trimming accounts for 6 bases at V and 6 bases at J, while the number of junction bases matched to no gene is 24. Including the terminal cysteine and phenylalanine, the CDR3 comprises 19 residues. Only the CDR3 region is kept as DNA, spanning 57 bases read in frame from base 1. As encoded in the germline V gene (reference sequence), CDR1 is LNHDA while CDR2 is SQIVND.

Read against the paper, the sample's treatment or condition label means: allogeneic hematopoietic cell transplantation with graft depleted of TCRalphabeta T cells and CD19 B cells. Transplant recipients were children who received TCRalphabeta/CD19-depleted allogeneic hematopoietic cell grafts. Points the paper makes about the study in general: Over subsequent months, a decline in hyperexpanded clone frequencies was noted, and after one year, T-cell counts and TCRbeta diversity were mostly ascribed to newly produced T cells. The high TCRbeta diversity at day 60 in some patients was ascribed to recipient T cells and intrathymic progenitors that had survived conditioning. The apparently early recovery of alphabetaT-cell counts about two months after transplant reportedly depended on only several hundred rapidly expanded clones that came from non-depleted graft cells.

Concerning this clonotype: Its specific antigen is unknown. No per-base quality is available; no much larger clone lies one base away.

The sequence derives from a child aged 2-9 years with inherited bone marrow failure, due to receive a stem cell transplant. The specimen comprised PBMCs, sampled before TCRalphabeta/CD19-depleted stem cell transplant. The V and J segments used are TRBV19 and TRBJ1-1, and 8 bases in between align with TRBD1. The DNA sequence reads TGTGCCAGTAGCCCGGGACAGGAACTAAATGGCCTCATATTTTCTGAAGCTTTCTTT. Translated, it gives CASSPGQELNGLIFSEAFF.